This T cell receptor beta chain was recorded in a study of T cells in Graves' hyperthyroidism and ophthalmopathy. This clonotype was seen ten or more times. Antigen: not known. RNA transcripts provided the source from which TCR beta CDR3 regions were amplified. An initial round of RT-PCR targeting the TCR CDR3 relied on the HTBI primer set. MiXCR, run by TCRdb on the multiplex PCR reads, gives a single entry per CDR3 protein. The sample holds some 570,000 distinct CDR3 sequences, about a sixth seen once. Overall study findings and caveats: In simple terms, a model built on 13 V-J features told ophthalmopathy apart from stable hyperthyroidism.

This CDR3 contains 14 residues. V was clipped by 5 bases and J by 2 bases, with 12 bases between them. Germline assignment: CDR1 SEHNR and CDR2 FQNEAQ (reference sequence). This chain links TRBV7-9 with TRBJ2-5, with a weak D call TRBD2 (6 bases). Sequencing was done on a sample of blood. This TCR came from a woman under 30 with Graves' ophthalmopathy. The CDR3: CASSAREGQETQYF. CDR3 DNA sequence: TGTGCCAGCAGCGCGCGGGAAGGGCAAGAGACCCAGTACTTC.